This T cell receptor beta chain was identified in a study of T cells in Graves' hyperthyroidism and ophthalmopathy (dated by TCRdb to the late 2010s). Background for the entire study: Peripheral blood was sampled at the time of initial diagnosis, prior to any treatment. Following sampling, methimazole starting at 30 mg daily was given to hyperthyroidism patients, and high-dose intravenous methylprednisolone was given to ophthalmopathy patients. In addition, the study compared T-cell repertoires in thyroid tissue and in blood from about 6 Graves' hyperthyroidism patients. TCR V-J signatures able to tell the groups apart were searched for in a discovery cohort of some 100 patients, of whom about 40 had Graves' ophthalmopathy and roughly 57 had stable Graves' hyperthyroidism. The paper reports TCR Vbeta CDR3 sequencing of over 130 peripheral blood samples: 43 ophthalmopathy, fewer than 85 hyperthyroidism and around 17 progressor patients. For training and testing, the 100 or so patients in the discovery cohort were randomly divided in a 7:3 ratio. Prospective prediction of ophthalmopathy was tested in an independent validation cohort of fewer than 20 hyperthyroidism patients and some 17 patients who later progressed to ophthalmopathy.

The TCR beta CDR3 regions were amplified from the RNA transcripts. A first-round RT-PCR of the TCR CDR3 used the HTBI primer set with the Qiagen OneStep RT-PCR kit. Libraries were constructed in a second round of multiplex PCR, after which size selection and purification were performed. Paired-end sequencing of the libraries was performed with 100 bp reads on an Illumina HiSeq2000. On the study's bioinformatics: SOAPnuke was used to process the raw data, throwing out any read that contained adapters or uncalled bases, had a mean Phred below 15, or lacked an exact constant-primer or identifier match. COPE v1.2.5 was used to merge high-quality paired reads, and clonotypes were defined as unique nucleotide sequences. MiTCR v1.1 was used to align clonotypes to the IMGT TRBV, TRBD and TRBJ reference segments. The analysis was restricted to V-J combinations with a frequency above 0.0001, which together covered over 99% of the repertoires. The TCS score was defined as F50 (clonal expansion) divided by E x V (chaos), with BLOSUM62-based TCRdist calculated between CDR3 peptides within each V-J. Welch's t-statistics and random forest reduced 514 V-J features to 13, which were used in a naive Bayes classifier (R e1071). The public reads were quality trimmed at Q25 with fastp and then assembled into clones with MiXCR by TCRdb, keeping productive beta chains. Each CDR3 protein gets just one entry, which takes the most common genes and DNA from the rows behind it. What appears here as the V and J calls and clone size reflects TCRdb's work, not the paper's. The sample contains a few hundred thousand distinct CDR3 sequences, around a sixth of them found a single time. The biggest ten clones account for 35% to 50% of the sample.

Study-wide conclusions, independent of this receptor: A 13 V-J signature model separated ophthalmopathy from stable hyperthyroidism, with nearly 90% sensitivity and just under 84% specificity in cross-validation and 80%/75% in testing. No statistical method was used to fix the sample size in advance, and group allocation was not hidden from the investigators. During validation, the model predicted progression to ophthalmopathy a median of about 6.5 months ahead of onset, with roughly 65% sensitivity and around 73% specificity. Blood samples also contained most of the expanded thyroid clonotypes (frequency above 0.001), which suggests that blood repertoires may reflect thyroid immune responses.

In the ophthalmopathy patients, disease was moderately to severely active, with a Clinical Activity Score of 3 or more, a NOSPECS grade of 4 or more, and a duration of less than 3 months. Any patient with an uncontrolled infection, another autoimmune disease, pregnancy or lactation was excluded. Diagnoses were established on the basis of clinical symptoms, serum thyroxine and TRAb, thyroid ultrasound, and orbital computed tomography. PBMCs were separated from roughly 9.6 ml of fresh peripheral blood using Ficoll-Paque density gradient centrifugation. Total RNA was extracted with Trizol reagent, and quality was checked on an Agilent 2100 Bioanalyzer. This clonotype showed up just a few times. The specificity of this receptor is unknown. Base qualities are not recorded, but no much larger clone differs from it by a single base. The clonotype comes from a man aged 18 to 29 with Graves' ophthalmopathy. Specimen: blood.

The CDR3 region: CATSSARQASSYEQYF. The DNA sequence reads TGTGCCACCAGCAGCGCACGACAGGCGAGCTCCTACGAGCAGTACTTC. This chain joins TRBV15 to TRBJ2-7; TRBD1 is a weak D gene call, 6 bases matching. The V end loses 3 bases and the J end loses 0 bases, and a stretch of 15 bases separates them. CDR3 length: 16 amino acids, cysteine to phenylalanine. Only CDR3 DNA is held: 48 bases, read in frame from base 1. CDR1 LNHNV and CDR2 YYDKDF were looked up in the germline V gene (reference sequence).